The 10 T cell receptor beta chains below all came from one sample that was sequenced in a study of blood T cells in healthy people across ages. A J-beta primer mix and a sample-barcoded 5' primer were used in a second PCR of about 7 to 12 cycles. TCRdb recomputed calls from the 5' RACE reads with MiXCR, one row per CDR3 protein. The data contain hundreds of thousands of distinct CDR3 sequences, 35% to 45% of them seen just once; the ten biggest clones take up 20% to 25%. Specimen: blood. The source is a woman aged 60 to 75 in good health.

The chain couples TRBV4-1 to TRBJ2-3; 10 nucleotides match TRBD2. This CDR3 region has 16 residues. V shed 8 bases and J 6 bases; nucleotides not matched to a gene: 14. Per the germline V gene, CDR1 is MGHRA and CDR2 is YSYEKL. In DNA form, the CDR3 reads TGCGCCAGCGAACACCCGGGGCTAGCGGGAGAGGATACGCAGTATTTT. Amino acids: CASEHPGLAGEDTQYF.

The chain couples TRBV5-1 to TRBJ2-4, with unresolved D. The DNA end is more similar to TRBJ2-7, so the J call may be wrong. The germline CDR1 and CDR2 sequences are SGHRS and YFSETQ. The CDR3 runs 17 residues. The CDR3 DNA is TGCGCCAGCAGCTTGGCCTGGGGTCAGTCCCCACTCCGCGAGCAGTACTTC. This sequence encodes CASSLAWGQSPLREQYF.

There are a few counts of this clonotype. The chain carries TRBV20-1 and TRBJ2-5; possible D gene TRBD1, 6 bases. Germline V CDR1 and CDR2: DFQATT, SNEGSKA (reference sequence). This CDR3 region has 16 residues. The V end lost 6 bases, the J end lost 1 base, and 21 bases lay between the germline ends. The CDR3 sequence: CSAPDRAKAPQETQYF. The CDR3 DNA follows: TGCAGTGCCCCGGACAGAGCCAAAGCCCCCCAAGAGACCCAGTACTTC.

Worth noting for this clonotype: Germline and junction disagree at one end, which may indicate a read error. The rearrangement links TRBV24-1 to TRBJ2-1; a possible D gene is TRBD2 (6 bases). Germline V gene lookup returns CDR1 KGHDR and CDR2 SFDVKD. The CDR3 extends over 15 amino acids. The CDR3 region is CTTSDPGPRGNEQFF. DNA of the CDR3: TGTACCACCAGTGATCCCGGGCCTCGGGGGAATGAGCAGTTCTTC.

V and J are TRBV7-8 and TRBJ1-2; no definite D call. Trimming removed 1 base at V and 5 bases at J, with 11 bases between. This CDR3 spans 14 amino acids. Germline CDR1 reads SGHVS; CDR2 reads FQNEAQ. For the CDR3, the DNA is TGTGCCAGCAGCTTAGTGGGCAGCTCATATGGCTACACCTTC. Encoded protein: CASSLVGSSYGYTF. The full variable domain, completed using reference TRBV7-8 and TRBJ1-2, is GAGVSQSPRYKVAKRGQDVALRCDPISGHVSLFWYQQALGQGPEFLTYFQNEAQLDKSGLPSDRFFAERPEGSVSTLKIQRTQQEDSAVYLCASSLVGSSYGYTFGSGTRLTVV.

V and J are TRBV27 and TRBJ2-6; 7 positions agree with TRBD2. The CDR3 has 20 amino acids. Germline V gene data show CDR1 as MNHEY and CDR2 as SMNVEV (reference sequence). Unmatched junction bases numbered 13, after V lost 2 bases and J lost 0 bases. The CDR3 bases are TGTGCCAGCAGTTTACTTAGCCCCCTCGGCGGGAGCTCTGGGGCCAACGTCCTGACTTTC. Translation gives CASSLLSPLGGSSGANVLTF.

V gene TRBV7-2 combines with J gene TRBJ2-3; D is possibly TRBD1 (5 bases). The CDR3 extends over 13 amino acids. The germline V gene encodes CDR1 SGHTA and CDR2 FQGNSA. Trimming stripped 10 bases from V and 2 bases from J, with 13 bases between. Written as DNA, the CDR3 is TGTGCCACCTCCGACAGAGTCACAGATACGCAGTATTTT. Protein: CATSDRVTDTQYF.

This clonotype was picked up a small number of times. V and J are TRBV27 and TRBJ2-7; 12 bases agree with TRBD2. V gave up 6 bases and J gave up 12 bases; unmatched junction bases: 12. From germline, CDR1 is MNHEY and CDR2 SMNVEV (reference sequence). The CDR3 loop spans 14 amino acids. CDR3 DNA sequence: TGTGCCAGCAGCCTACTAGCGGGGGGCCGGAAATGGTACTTC. It translates to CASSLLAGGRKWYF.

This clonotype was recorded once. A junction boundary mismatches the germline segment, possibly from a read error. The V call is TRBV4-1, the J call TRBJ2-7, with a weak D call TRBD2 (6 bases). Germline CDR1 and CDR2: MGHRA and YSYEKL. CDR3 length: 14 amino acids. The CDR3, as DNA: TGCGCCAGCAGCCTAGGCTGGGACTCCGACGAGCAGTACTTC. It specifies CASSLGWDSDEQYF.

This clonotype has only a few counts. The genes are TRBV6-2 or TRBV6-3 and TRBJ2-7, with TRBD2 matching 8 bases. J was trimmed by 6 bases and V by 5 bases; bases with no gene match: 9. The CDR3 is made up of 14 amino acids. CDR1 is MNHEY and CDR2 is SVGEGT in the germline V gene. CDR3 in DNA: TGTGCCAGCAGTCTGACGGGGGGGGTCTTCGAGCAGTACTTC. This sequence encodes CASSLTGGVFEQYF.